This T cell receptor (beta chain) comes out of a study of blood T cell repertoires in COVID-19 (dated by TCRdb to the early 2020s). Broadly, across the study: Samples from collaborators originated in the United States, Italy and Spain and spanned both the acute and convalescent phases of COVID-19. The material from the prospective study consisted of cDNA or gDNA derived from T cells, B-cell-depleted T cells, or PBMCs. The samples were drawn from the first 160 participants of the ongoing ImmuneRACE study and from 950 to 1,500 subjects provided by 6 global collaborators. Deeply sampled blood TCRbeta repertoires from subjects exposed to, actively infected with, or recovered from COVID-19 were included in the dataset. Where available, HLA class I and class II types were obtained from metadata supplied by the sample provider rather than from assay-based typing. A freely available public database, intended as a resource for researchers studying the immune response to SARS-CoV-2, is where the repertoires were released. Nearly every sample came with metadata listing a de-identified subject ID, COVID-19 status, age in years and sex. What the study reported, not specific to this receptor: The quantity of clinical and demographic metadata differed by source and by participant and was supplied without curation.

As regards this clone: Its antigen remains unidentified. No much larger clonotype is one base removed from it; base qualities were not supplied.

Looking up the germline V gene yields CDR1 SGHRS and CDR2 YFSETQ. V is cut by 2 bases and J by 7 bases, and the space between the germline ends is 12 bases. From cysteine to phenylalanine, the CDR3 is 14 amino acids long. Only the CDR3 part of the read is kept: 42 bases, read in frame from the first base. TCRbeta CDR3 regions were amplified from genomic DNA by means of the immunoSEQ Assay, a bias-controlled multiplex PCR. In the source study's methods: Within the assay, amplification of reference gene primers was used to estimate how many nucleated cells each sample contained. To quantify the absolute abundance of each unique TCRbeta CDR3 rearrangement, sequence reads were collapsed and filtered. Productive Simpson clonality was computed per sample as the square root of Simpson's diversity index over productive rearrangements. TCRdb's version of the immuneACCESS table is confined to in-frame rearrangements and falls short of the full clone set. An unresolved V gene accounts for under half of the shortfall where checked; the remainder is of unknown origin. That table gives V, J and clone size, and the DNA gave D and trimming. The sample has 65,000 to 90,000 clones on record, approximately 80% of them singletons. The biggest ten clones account for around 2% of the sample.

In Seattle, one collaborating source enrolled patients while the infection was active and tracked those patients longitudinally over the course of disease. The collaborating institutions used their own protocols to collect whole blood in K2EDTA tubes. For TCRbeta analysis, collaborators shipped samples as frozen whole blood, isolated PBMCs, or DNA extracted from either of those sample types. Sequencing was done on a sample of peripheral blood. The receptor was isolated from a man in his 70s with COVID-19, enrolled during active disease. This chain is built from TRBV5-1 and TRBJ1-4; TRBD1 is a possible D gene, resting on 5 matching bases. The DNA is TGCGCCAGCAGCTTTAGTCAGGGATTTGAAAAACTGTTTTTT. Its translation reads: CASSFSQGFEKLFF.